The clone carrying this T cell receptor (beta chain) was observed a single time. This study enrolled people aged about 18 to 100 from under 25 US geographic areas. Participants had their cohort set by participant-reported clinical history. Authors' processing steps: Nucleated cell number was recorded as an estimate derived from reference gene primer amplification. TCRdb keeps only in-frame clones here, not all; method: immunoSEQ multiplex PCR. That table furnishes V, J and clone size, whereas the DNA furnished D and trimming. The table includes about 270,000 clones, approximately 84% detected once. Germline V lookup: CDR1 PRHDT, CDR2 FYEKMQ (reference sequence). Trimming left V 0 bases short and J 1 base short, with 4 bases between. This CDR3 comprises 13 residues. The source of the sample is a study of blood T cell repertoires in COVID-19.

The chain joins TRBV13 to TRBJ2-7; D call uncertain. The source material was PBMCs or T cells enriched from blood (not recorded which). This clonotype originated in a man aged 18 to 30 who had recovered from COVID-19. The CDR3 DNA is TGTGCCAGCAGCTTAGGCGGTTCCTACGAGCAGTACTTC. Protein product: CASSLGGSYEQYF.